This T cell receptor beta chain was recovered during a study of shared clonotypes between healthy human individuals. Germline V gives CDR1 MGHRA, CDR2 YSYEKL. Deletions cut 1 base from V and 0 bases from J, with 8 bases between. This CDR3 has 15 amino acids. Profiling relied on immunoSEQ multiplex PCR, and the TCRdb table lists in-frame clones only, not all of them. The sample holds 2.3 million or so clones, about 92% seen once. The study, taken as a whole, reports: Shared clonotypes: about 5.3% naive CD4, roughly 3.5% naive CD8, under 2.5% memory CD4, 0.4% memory CD8.

Comments on this clone: The target antigen is unknown.

The sample was naive CD4+ T cells from PBMCs. Subset: CD45RA+ positively selected. The TCR was taken from a man in his late teens or twenties in good health. Some clones in this sample may be carry-over from other donors' samples. The chain is built from TRBV4-1 and TRBJ2-3, with a possible D match to TRBD2 (5 bases). The CDR3 nucleotides read TGCGCCAGCAGCCAAGTAGCGTCTAGCACAGATACGCAGTATTTT. Protein product: CASSQVASSTDTQYF.